The clone carrying this T cell receptor (beta chain) came up a few times. What it recognizes is unknown. This sample was included in a study of early T cells in non-severe SARS-CoV-2 infection. Study overall: It was bulk RNA from unsorted whole blood that was sequenced, and the chains were unpaired.

The CDR3 length is 15 residues. V lost 2 bases to trimming and J lost 4 bases; unmatched junction nucleotides: 6. Germline V CDR1 and CDR2: SGHTA, FQGNSA. Study results and limitations: Using VDJdb, the matching emphasized anti-spike CD8 responses while missing private and CD4 specificities.

Attached unique molecular identifiers marked individual cDNA molecules. TCRdb recomputed calls from the 5' RACE reads with MiXCR, one row per CDR3 protein. The top ten hold about 4% of the sample, which has tens of thousands of distinct CDR3 sequences, approximately 13% seen once. Input material: whole blood. The chain employs TRBV7-2 and TRBJ2-3; 7 bases map to TRBD2. The TCR comes from an adult who was a healthcare worker with PCR-confirmed SARS-CoV-2 infection or an uninfected control (not recorded which). The chain's CDR3 is CASSLSTGLADTQYF. The CDR3 DNA reads as TGTGCCAGCAGCTTAAGTACAGGACTAGCAGATACGCAGTATTTT. Using reference TRBV7-2 and TRBJ2-3 for the parts outside the CDR3, the full variable domain is GAGVSQSPSNKVTEKGKDVELRCDPISGHTALYWYRQSLGQGLEFLIYFQGNSAPDKSGLPSDRFSAERTGGSVSTLTIQRTQQEDSAVYLCASSLSTGLADTQYFGPGTRLTVL.